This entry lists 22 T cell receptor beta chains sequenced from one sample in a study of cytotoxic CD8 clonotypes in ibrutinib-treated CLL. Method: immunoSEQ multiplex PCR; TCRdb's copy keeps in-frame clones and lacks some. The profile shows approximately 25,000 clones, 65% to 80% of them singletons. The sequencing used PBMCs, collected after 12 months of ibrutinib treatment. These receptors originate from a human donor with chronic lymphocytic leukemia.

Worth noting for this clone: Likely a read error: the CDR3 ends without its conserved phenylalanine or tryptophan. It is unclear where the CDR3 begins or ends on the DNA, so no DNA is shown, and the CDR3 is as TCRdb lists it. CDR3 loop: CASNLVRLGGG. V is TRBV7-8 and J is TRBJ2-7. A total of 11 residues make up the CDR3, ends included. CDR1 SGHVS and CDR2 FQNEAQ come from the germline V gene.

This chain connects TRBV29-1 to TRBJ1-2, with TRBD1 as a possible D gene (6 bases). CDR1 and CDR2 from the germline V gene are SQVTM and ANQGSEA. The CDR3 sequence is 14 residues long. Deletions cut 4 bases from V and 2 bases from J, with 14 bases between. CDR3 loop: CSVAQGQSNYGYTF. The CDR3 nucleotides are TGCAGCGTTGCGCAGGGGCAATCCAACTATGGCTACACCTTC.

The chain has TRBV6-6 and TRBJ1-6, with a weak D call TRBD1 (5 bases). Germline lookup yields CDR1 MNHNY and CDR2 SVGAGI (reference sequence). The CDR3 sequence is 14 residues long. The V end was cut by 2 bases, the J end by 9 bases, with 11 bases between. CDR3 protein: CASSYRGASSPLHF. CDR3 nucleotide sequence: TGTGCCAGCAGTTACAGAGGGGCAAGTTCACCCCTCCACTTT.

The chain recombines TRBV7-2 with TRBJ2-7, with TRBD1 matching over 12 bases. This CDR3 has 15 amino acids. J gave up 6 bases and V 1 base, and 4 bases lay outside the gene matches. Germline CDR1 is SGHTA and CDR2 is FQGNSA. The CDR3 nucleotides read TGTGCCAGCAGCTTAGGTGGGACAGGGGGCGCCGAGCAGTACTTC. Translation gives CASSLGGTGGAEQYF.

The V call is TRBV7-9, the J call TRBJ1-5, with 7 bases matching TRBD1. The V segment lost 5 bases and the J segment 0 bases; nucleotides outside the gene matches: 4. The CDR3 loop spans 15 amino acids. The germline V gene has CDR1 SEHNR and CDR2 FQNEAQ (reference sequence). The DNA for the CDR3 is TGTGCCAGCAGCCCAGGGGGAGGTAGCAATCAGCCCCAGCATTTT. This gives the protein CASSPGGGSNQPQHF.

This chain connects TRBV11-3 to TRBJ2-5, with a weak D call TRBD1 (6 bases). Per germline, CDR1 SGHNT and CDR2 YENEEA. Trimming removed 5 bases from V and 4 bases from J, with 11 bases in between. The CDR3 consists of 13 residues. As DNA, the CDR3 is TGTGCCAGCAGCACGTCACAGGGAGAGACCCAGTACTTC. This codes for CASSTSQGETQYF.

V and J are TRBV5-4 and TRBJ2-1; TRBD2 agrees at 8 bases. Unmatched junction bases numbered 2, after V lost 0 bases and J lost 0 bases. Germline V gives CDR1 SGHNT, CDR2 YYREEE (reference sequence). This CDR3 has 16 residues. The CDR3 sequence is CASSLGRGGSYNEQFF. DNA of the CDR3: TGTGCCAGCAGCTTGGGACGGGGGGGCTCCTACAATGAGCAGTTCTTC. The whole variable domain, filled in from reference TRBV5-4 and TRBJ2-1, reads ETGVTQSPTHLIKTRGQQVTLRCSSQSGHNTVSWYQQALGQGPQFIFQYYREEENGRGNFPPRFSGLQFPNYSSELNVNALELDDSALYLCASSLGRGGSYNEQFFGPGTRLTVL.

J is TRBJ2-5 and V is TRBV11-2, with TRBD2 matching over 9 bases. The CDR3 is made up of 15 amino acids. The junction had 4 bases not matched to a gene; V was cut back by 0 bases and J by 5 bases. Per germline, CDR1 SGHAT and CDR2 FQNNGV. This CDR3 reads CASSLDSGGGETQYF. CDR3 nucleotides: TGTGCCAGCAGCTTAGATAGCGGGGGTGGGGAGACCCAGTACTTC. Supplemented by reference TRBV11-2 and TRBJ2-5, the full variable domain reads EAGVAQSPRYKIIEKRQSVAFWCNPISGHATLYWYQQILGQGPKLLIQFQNNGVVDDSQLPKDRFSAERLKGVDSTLKIQPAKLEDSAVYLCASSLDSGGGETQYFGPGTRLLVL.

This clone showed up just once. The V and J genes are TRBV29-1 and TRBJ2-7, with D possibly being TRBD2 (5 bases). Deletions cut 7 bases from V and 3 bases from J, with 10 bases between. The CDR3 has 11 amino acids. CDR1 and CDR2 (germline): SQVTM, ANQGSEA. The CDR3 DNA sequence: TGCAGCGCGGATCGGGGCTACGAGCAGTACTTC. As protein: CSADRGYEQYF.

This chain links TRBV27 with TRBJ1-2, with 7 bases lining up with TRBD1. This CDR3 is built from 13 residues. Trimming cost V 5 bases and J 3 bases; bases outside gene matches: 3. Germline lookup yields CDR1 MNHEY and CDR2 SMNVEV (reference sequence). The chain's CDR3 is CASSRQGDYGYTF. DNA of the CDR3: TGTGCCAGCAGTCGACAGGGAGACTATGGCTACACCTTC.

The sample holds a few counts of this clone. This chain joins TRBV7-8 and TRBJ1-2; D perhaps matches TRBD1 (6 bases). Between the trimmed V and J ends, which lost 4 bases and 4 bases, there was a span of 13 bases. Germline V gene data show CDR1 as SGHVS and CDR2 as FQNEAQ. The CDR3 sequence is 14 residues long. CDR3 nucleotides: TGTGCCAGCAGCTCGAGGGACACTACCTATGGCTACACCTTC. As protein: CASSSRDTTYGYTF.

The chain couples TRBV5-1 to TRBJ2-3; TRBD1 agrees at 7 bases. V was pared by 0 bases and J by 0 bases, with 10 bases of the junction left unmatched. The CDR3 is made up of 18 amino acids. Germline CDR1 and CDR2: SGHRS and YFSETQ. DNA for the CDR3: TGCGCCAGCAGCTTGGTTGGTTCAGGGGGAGCTAGCACAGATACGCAGTATTTT. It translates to CASSLVGSGGASTDTQYF. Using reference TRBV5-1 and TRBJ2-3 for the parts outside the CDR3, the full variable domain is KAGVTQTPRYLIKTRGQQVTLSCSPISGHRSVSWYQQTPGQGLQFLFEYFSETQRNKGNFPGRFSGRQFSNSRSEMNVSTLELGDSALYLCASSLVGSGGASTDTQYFGPGTRLTVL.

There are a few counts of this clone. CDR3 protein: CASTLTPGAANTEAFF. The CDR3 DNA sequence: TGTGCCAGTACTCTCACACCTGGGGCCGCCAACACTGAAGCTTTCTTT. The J gene is TRBJ1-1, the V gene TRBV19, with D tentatively TRBD1 (5 bases). V was shortened by 7 bases and J by 2 bases, with 20 bases between the two germline ends. In germline, CDR1 is LNHDA, CDR2 SQIVND (reference sequence). The CDR3 contains 16 residues.

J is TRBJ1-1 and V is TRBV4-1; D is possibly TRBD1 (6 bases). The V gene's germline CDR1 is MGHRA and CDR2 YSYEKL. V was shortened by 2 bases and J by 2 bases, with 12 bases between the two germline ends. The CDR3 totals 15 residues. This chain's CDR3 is CASSQRGALNTEAFF. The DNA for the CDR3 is TGCGCCAGCAGCCAAAGGGGGGCTTTAAACACTGAAGCTTTCTTT.

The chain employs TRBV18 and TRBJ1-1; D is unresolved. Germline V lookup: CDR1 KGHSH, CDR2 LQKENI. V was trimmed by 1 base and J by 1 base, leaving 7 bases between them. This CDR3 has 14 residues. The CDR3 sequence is CASSPLGENTEAFF. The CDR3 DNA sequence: TGTGCCAGCTCACCACTGGGTGAGAACACTGAAGCTTTCTTT. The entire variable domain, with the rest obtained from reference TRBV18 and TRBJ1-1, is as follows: NAGVMQNPRHLVRRRGQEARLRCSPMKGHSHVYWYRQLPEEGLKFMVYLQKENIIDESGMPKERFSAEFPKEGPSILRIQQVVRGDSAAYFCASSPLGENTEAFFGQGTRLTVV.

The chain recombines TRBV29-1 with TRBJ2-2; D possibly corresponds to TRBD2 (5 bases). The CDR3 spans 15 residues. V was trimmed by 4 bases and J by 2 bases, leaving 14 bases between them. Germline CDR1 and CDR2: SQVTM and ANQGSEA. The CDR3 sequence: CSVGSGLSNTGELFF. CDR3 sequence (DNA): TGCAGCGTTGGAAGCGGACTCTCAAACACCGGGGAGCTGTTTTTT.

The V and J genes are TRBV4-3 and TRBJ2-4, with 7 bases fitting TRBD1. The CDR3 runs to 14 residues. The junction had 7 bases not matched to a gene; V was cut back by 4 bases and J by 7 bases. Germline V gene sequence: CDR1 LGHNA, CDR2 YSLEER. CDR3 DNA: TGCGCCAGCAGCCTTGACAGGGTACGGAACATTCAGTACTTC. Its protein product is CASSLDRVRNIQYF.

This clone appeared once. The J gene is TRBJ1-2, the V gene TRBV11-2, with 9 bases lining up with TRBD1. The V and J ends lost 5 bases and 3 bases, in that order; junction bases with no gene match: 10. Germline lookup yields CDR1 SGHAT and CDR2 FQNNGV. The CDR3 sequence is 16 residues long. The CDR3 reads CASSPSSGQGYYGYTF. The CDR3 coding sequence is TGTGCCAGCAGCCCATCATCGGGACAGGGCTACTATGGCTACACCTTC. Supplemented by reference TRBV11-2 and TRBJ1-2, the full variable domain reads EAGVAQSPRYKIIEKRQSVAFWCNPISGHATLYWYQQILGQGPKLLIQFQNNGVVDDSQLPKDRFSAERLKGVDSTLKIQPAKLEDSAVYLCASSPSSGQGYYGYTFGSGTRLTVV.

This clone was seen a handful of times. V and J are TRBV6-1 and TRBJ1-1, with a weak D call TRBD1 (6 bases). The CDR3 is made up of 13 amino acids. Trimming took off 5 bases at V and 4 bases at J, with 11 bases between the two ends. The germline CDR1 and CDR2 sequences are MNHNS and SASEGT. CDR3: CASSWARGTEAFF. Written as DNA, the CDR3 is TGTGCCAGCAGTTGGGCCAGGGGCACTGAAGCTTTCTTT.

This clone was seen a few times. CDR3 DNA: TGTGCCTGGAGCGTCGGGGACTACACAGATACGCAGTATTTT. As protein: CAWSVGDYTDTQYF. The rearrangement uses TRBV30 and TRBJ2-3; the match to TRBD2 covers 7 bases. CDR3 length equals 14 residues. The V gene's germline CDR1 is GTSNPN and CDR2 SVGIG (reference sequence). The trim removed 3 bases at V and 2 bases at J, leaving 5 bases unmatched.

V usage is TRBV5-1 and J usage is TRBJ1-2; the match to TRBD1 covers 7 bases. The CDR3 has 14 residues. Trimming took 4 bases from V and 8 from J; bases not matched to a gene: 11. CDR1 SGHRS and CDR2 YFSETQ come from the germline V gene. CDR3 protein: CASSKTGFEFGYTF. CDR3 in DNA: TGCGCCAGCAGCAAGACAGGGTTTGAGTTCGGCTACACCTTC.

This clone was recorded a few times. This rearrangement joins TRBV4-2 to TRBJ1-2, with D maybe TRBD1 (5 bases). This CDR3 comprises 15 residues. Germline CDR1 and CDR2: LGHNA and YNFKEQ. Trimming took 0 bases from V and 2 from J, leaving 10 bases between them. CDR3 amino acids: CASSQDWGDNYGYTF. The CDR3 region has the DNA TGTGCCAGCAGCCAAGATTGGGGGGACAACTATGGCTACACCTTC.